This T cell receptor beta chain was captured in a study of cytomegalovirus exposure and HLA in healthy donors. About the research overall: Early released data had around 88 million unique TCRs, all coming from HLA-typed donors.

This clone was picked up a small number of times. Researchers ran the PCR with 60 Vbeta and 13 Jbeta primers. The table came from immunoSEQ multiplex PCR; TCRdb's copy has only in-frame clones and leaves some out. The sample records about 190,000 clones, 79% being singletons. The TCR sequence derives from a woman under 30 in good health and CMV-seronegative. The sample consisted of PBMCs.

The CDR3 DNA sequence: TGTGCCAGCAGCCAAACCTTGACAGGCTATAATTCACCCCTCCACTTT. This codes for CASSQTLTGYNSPLHF. The chain uses TRBV4-2 and TRBJ1-6; perhaps TRBD1 as D (6 bases). V was trimmed by 2 bases and J by 3 bases, leaving 11 bases between them. CDR3 length: 16 residues. CDR1 and CDR2 from the germline V gene are LGHNA and YNFKEQ.